The T cell receptor beta chain described here comes from a study of Ad26.COV2.S vaccination and SARS-CoV-2 variants. For this clone: Its matching antigen is unknown.

Repertoires were generated with immunoSEQ multiplex PCR, while TCRdb's copy carries only in-frame clones and drops some. The table lists about 450,000 clones, approximately 89% of them singletons. The V end lost 4 bases, the J end lost 0 bases, and 3 bases lay between the germline ends. Germline-derived CDR1 and CDR2 are SQVTM and ANQGSEA. CDR3 length equals 11 residues. Treatment indicated: 15 to 20 received Ad26.COV2.S at low or high dose, single or two shots; about 5 received placebo; per-sample allocation not given. Vaccine and placebo recipients were sampled on day 63 after the first injection. General study results and limits: Recipients given vaccine exceeded placebo recipients in spike-specific TCR breadth.

Sequences were derived from peripheral blood, sampled in a trial of Ad26.COV2.S vaccine versus placebo. This receptor was obtained from a person between 18 and 65 years old who received the Ad26.COV2.S COVID-19 vaccine or a placebo. V gene TRBV29-1 combines with J gene TRBJ1-1, with D unresolved. CDR3 in amino acids: CSVGLNTEAFF. CDR3 nucleotide sequence: TGCAGCGTTGGGCTGAACACTGAAGCTTTCTTT.